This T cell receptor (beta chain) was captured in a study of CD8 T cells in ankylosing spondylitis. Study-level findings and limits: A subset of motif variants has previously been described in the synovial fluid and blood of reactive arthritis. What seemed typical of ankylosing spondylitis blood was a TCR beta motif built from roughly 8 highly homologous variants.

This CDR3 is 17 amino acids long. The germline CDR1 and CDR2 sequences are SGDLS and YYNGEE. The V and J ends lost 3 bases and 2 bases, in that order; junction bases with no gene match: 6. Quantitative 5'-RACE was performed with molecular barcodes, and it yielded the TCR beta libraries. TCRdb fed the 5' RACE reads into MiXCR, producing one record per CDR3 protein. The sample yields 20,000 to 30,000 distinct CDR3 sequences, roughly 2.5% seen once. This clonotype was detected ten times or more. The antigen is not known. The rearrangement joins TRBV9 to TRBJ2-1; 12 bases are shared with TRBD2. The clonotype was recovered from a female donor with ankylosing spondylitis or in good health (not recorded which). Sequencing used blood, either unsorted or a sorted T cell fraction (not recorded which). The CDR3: CASSALAGGPAYNEQFF. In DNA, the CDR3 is TGTGCCAGCAGCGCCCTAGCGGGGGGGCCCGCCTACAATGAGCAGTTCTTC.